In this sample, the clone carrying this T cell receptor beta chain turned up a few times. The antigen is not known. The V gene's germline CDR1 is ENHRY and CDR2 SYGVKD. The CDR3 is 14 amino acids. This sample is drawn from a study of shared clonotypes between healthy human individuals. The study, taken as a whole, reports: How much donors shared clonotypes was expected to be affected by sequencing depth.

Authors' data handling: In the immunoSEQ data, sequences were junction-only and lacked quality scores, so filtering differed. Clones were read by immunoSEQ multiplex PCR, and TCRdb kept only the in-frame ones, dropping some. D and trimming were read from the DNA, whereas the V and J calls and clone size are those reported in that table. The data hold about half a million clones, with 60% to 80% observed a single time. Specimen: PBMCs. The chain joins TRBV10-3 to TRBJ2-5; D uncertain. The J call is doubtful: the DNA matches TRBJ2-7 better. The source is a woman aged 40 to 50 in good health. Some clones in this sample may be carry-over from other donors' samples. The CDR3 DNA reads TGTGCCATCAGTGATTGGGCCCTACCTCTCGAGCAGTACTTC. Protein: CAISDWALPLEQYF.